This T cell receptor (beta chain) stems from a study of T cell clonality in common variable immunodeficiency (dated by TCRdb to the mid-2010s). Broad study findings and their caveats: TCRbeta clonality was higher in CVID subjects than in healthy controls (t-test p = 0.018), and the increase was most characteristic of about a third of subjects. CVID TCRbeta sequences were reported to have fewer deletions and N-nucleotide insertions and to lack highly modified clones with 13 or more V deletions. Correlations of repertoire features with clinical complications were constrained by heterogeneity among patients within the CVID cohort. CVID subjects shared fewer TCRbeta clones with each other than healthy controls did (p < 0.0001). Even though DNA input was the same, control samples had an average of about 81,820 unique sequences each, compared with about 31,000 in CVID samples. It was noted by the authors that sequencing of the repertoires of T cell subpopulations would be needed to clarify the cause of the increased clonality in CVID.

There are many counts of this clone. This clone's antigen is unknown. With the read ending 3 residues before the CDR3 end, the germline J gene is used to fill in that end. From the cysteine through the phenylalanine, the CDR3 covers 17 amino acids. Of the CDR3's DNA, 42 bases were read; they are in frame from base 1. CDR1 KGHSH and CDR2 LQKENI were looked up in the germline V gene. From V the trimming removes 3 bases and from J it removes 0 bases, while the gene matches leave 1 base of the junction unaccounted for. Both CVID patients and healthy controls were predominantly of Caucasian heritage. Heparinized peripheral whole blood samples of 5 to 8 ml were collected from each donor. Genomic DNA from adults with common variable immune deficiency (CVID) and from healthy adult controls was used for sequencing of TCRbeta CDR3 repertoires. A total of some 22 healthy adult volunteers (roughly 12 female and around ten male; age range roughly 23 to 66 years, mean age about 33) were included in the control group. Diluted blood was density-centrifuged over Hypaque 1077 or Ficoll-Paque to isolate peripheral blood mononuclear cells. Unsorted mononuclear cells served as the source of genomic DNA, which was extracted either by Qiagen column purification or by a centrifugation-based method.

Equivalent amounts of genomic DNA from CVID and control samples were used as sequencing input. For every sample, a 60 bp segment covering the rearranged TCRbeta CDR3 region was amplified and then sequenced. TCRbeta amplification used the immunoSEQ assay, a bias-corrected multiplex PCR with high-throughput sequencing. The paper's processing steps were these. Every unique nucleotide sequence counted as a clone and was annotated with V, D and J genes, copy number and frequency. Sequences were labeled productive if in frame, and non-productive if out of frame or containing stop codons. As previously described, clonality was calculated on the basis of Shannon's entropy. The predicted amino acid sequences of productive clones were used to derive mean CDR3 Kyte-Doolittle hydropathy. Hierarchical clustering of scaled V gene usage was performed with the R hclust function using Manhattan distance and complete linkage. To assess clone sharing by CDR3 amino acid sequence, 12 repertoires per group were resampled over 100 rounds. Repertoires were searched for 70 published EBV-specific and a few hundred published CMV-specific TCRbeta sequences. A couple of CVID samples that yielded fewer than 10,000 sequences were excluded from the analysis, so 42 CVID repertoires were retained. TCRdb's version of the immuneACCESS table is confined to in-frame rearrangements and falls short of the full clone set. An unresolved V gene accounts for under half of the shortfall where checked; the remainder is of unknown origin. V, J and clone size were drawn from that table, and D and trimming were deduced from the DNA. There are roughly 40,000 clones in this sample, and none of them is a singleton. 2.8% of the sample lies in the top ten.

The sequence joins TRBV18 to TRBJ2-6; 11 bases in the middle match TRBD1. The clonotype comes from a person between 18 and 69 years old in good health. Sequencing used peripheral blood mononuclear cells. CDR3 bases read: TGTGCCAGCTCACCGGGACAGGGGGTCTCTGGGGCCAACGTC. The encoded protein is CASSPGQGVSGANV. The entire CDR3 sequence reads CASSPGQGVSGANVLTF.